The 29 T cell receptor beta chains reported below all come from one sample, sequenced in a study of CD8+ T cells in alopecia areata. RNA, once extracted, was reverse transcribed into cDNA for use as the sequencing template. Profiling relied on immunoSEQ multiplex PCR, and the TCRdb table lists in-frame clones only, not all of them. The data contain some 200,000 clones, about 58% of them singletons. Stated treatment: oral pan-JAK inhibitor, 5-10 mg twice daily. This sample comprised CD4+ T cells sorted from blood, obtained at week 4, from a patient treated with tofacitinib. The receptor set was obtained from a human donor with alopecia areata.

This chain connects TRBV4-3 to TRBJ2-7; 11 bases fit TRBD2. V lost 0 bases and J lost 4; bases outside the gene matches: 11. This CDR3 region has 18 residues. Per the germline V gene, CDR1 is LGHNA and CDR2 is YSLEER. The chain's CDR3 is CASSQEFNSGGALYEQYF. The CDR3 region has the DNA TGCGCCAGCAGCCAAGAATTTAATAGCGGGGGGGCTCTATACGAGCAGTACTTC.

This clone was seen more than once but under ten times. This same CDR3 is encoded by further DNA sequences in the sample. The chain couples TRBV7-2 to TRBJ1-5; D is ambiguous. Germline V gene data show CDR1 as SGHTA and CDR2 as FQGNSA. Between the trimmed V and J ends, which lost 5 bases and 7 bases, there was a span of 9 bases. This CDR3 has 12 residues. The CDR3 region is CASSPAGQPQHF. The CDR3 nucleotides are TGTGCCAGCAGCCCGGCGGGACAGCCCCAGCATTTT.

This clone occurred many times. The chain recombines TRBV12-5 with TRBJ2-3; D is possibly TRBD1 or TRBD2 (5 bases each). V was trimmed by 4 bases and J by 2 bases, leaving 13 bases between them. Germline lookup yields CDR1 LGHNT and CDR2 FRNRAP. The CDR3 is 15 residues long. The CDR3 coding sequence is TGTGCTAGTGGTTGGGGGACCCGGAACACAGATACGCAGTATTTT. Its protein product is CASGWGTRNTDTQYF.

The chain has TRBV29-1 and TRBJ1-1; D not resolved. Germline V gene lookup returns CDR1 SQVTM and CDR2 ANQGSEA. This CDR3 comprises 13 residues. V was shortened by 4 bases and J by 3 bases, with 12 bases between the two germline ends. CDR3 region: CSVALGTDTEAFF. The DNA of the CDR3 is TGCAGCGTTGCTCTCGGTACGGACACTGAAGCTTTCTTT.

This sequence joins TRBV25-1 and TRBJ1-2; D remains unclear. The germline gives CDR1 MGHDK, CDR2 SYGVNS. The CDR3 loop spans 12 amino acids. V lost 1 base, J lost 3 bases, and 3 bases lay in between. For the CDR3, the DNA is TGTGCCAGCAGTGAATCCCACTATGGCTACACCTTC. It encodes CASSESHYGYTF.

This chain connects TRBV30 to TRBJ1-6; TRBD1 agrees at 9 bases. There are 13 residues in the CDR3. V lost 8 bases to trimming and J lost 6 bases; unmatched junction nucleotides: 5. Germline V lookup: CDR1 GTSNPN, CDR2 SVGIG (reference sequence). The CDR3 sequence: CARRTGVNSPLHF. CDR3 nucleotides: TGTGCCCGCCGGACAGGGGTTAATTCACCCCTCCACTTT. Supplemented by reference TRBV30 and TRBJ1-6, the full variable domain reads SQTIHQWPATLVQPVGSPLSLECTVEGTSNPNLYWYRQAAGRGLQLLFYSVGIGQISSEVPQNLSASRPQDRQFILSSKKLLLSDSGFYLCARRTGVNSPLHFGNGTRLTVT.

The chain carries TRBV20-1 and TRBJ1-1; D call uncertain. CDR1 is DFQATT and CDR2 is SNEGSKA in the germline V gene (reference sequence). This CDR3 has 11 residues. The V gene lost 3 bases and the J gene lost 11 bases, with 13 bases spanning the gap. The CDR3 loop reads CSASRGKDAFF. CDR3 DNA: TGCAGTGCTAGTAGAGGGAAGGATGCTTTCTTT.

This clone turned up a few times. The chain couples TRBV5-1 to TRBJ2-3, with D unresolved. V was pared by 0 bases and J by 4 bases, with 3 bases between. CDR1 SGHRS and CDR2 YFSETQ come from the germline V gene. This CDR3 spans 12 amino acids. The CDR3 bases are TGCGCCAGCAGCTTGGTCTCAGATACGCAGTATTTT. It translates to CASSLVSDTQYF.

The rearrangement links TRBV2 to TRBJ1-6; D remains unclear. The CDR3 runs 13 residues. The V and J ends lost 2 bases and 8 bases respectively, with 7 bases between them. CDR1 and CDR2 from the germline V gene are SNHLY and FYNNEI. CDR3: CASSENGYSPLHF. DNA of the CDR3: TGTGCCAGCAGTGAAAATGGCTATTCACCCCTCCACTTT.

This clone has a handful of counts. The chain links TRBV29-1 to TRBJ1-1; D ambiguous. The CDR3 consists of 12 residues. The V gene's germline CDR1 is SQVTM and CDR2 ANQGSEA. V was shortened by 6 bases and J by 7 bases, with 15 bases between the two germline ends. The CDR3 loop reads CSVRVFNGEAFF. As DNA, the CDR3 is TGCAGCGTGAGGGTATTTAATGGTGAAGCTTTCTTT.

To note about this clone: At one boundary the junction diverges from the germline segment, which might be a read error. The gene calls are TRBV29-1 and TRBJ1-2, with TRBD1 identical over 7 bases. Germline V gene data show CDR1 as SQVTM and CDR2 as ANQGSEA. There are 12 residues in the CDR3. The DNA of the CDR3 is TGCAGCGCCGACACAGGGGACTACGGCTACACCTTC. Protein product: CSADTGDYGYTF.

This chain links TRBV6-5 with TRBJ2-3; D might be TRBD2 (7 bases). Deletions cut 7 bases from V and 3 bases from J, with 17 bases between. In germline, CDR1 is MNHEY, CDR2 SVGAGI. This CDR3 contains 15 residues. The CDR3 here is CASKIMGGPTDTQYF. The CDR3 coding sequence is TGTGCCAGCAAGATAATGGGGGGGCCGACAGATACGCAGTATTTT.

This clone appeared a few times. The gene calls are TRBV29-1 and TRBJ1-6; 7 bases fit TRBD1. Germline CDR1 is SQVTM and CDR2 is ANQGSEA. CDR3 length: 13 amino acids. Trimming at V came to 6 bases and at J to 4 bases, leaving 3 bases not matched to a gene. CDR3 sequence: CSVRDRYNSPLHF. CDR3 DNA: TGCAGCGTGCGGGACAGATATAATTCACCCCTCCACTTT.

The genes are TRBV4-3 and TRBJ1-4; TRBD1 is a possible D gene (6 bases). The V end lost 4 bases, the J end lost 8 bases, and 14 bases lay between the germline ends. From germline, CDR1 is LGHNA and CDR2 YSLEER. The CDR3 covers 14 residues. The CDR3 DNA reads TGCGCCAGCAGCCCACTCGGACAGAGAGAAAAACTGTTTTTT. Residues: CASSPLGQREKLFF.

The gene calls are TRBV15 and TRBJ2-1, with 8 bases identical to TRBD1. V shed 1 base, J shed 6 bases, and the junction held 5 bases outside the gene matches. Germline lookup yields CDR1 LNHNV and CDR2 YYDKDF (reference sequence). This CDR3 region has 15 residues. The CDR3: CATSRAGTGINEQFF. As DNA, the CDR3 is TGTGCCACCAGCAGAGCCGGGACAGGTATCAATGAGCAGTTCTTC.

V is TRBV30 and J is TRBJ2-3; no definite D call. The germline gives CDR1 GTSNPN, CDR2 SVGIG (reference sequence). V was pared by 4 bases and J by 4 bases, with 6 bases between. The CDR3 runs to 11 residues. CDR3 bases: TGTGCCTGGACCAGCCCAGATACGCAGTATTTT. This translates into CAWTSPDTQYF.

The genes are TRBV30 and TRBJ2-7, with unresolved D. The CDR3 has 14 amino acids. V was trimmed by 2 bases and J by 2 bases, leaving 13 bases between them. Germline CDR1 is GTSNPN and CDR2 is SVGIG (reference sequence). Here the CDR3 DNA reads TGTGCCTGGAGTTCGACCCTTCTTGCCTACGAGCAGTACTTC. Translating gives CAWSSTLLAYEQYF.

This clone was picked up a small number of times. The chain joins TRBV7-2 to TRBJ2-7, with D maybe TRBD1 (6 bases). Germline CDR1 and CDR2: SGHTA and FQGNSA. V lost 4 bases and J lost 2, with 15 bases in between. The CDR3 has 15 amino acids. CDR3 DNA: TGTGCCAGCAGCTCGCATGAGGGGGTCCCCTACGAGCAGTACTTC. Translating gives CASSSHEGVPYEQYF.

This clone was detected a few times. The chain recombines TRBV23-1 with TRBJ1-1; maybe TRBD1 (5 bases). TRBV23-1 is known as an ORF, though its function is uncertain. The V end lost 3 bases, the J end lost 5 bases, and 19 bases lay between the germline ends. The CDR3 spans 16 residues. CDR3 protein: CASSHPRQGVVTEAFF. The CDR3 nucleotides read TGCGCCAGCAGTCATCCCCGCCAAGGGGTGGTGACTGAAGCTTTCTTT.

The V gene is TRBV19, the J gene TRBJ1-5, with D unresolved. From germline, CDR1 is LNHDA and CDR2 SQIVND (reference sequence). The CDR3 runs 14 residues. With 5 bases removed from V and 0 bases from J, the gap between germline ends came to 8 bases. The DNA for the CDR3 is TGTGCCAGTAGTGTACGGAATAGCAATCAGCCCCAGCATTTT. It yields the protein CASSVRNSNQPQHF.

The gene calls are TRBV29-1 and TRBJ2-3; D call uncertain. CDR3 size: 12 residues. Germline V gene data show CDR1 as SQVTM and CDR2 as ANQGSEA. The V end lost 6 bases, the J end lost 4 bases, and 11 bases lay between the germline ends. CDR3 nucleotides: TGCAGCGTGGATTTCCAACCAGATACGCAGTATTTT. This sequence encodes CSVDFQPDTQYF.

CDR3 amino acids: CAWSISYNEQFF. CDR3 bases: TGTGCCTGGAGTATATCCTACAATGAGCAGTTCTTC. The chain combines TRBV30 with TRBJ2-1; unclear D gene. The CDR3 has 12 residues. V was pared by 2 bases and J by 1 base, with 3 bases between. The V gene's germline CDR1 is GTSNPN and CDR2 SVGIG (reference sequence). Full variable domain (rest looked up from reference TRBV30 and TRBJ2-1): SQTIHQWPATLVQPVGSPLSLECTVEGTSNPNLYWYRQAAGRGLQLLFYSVGIGQISSEVPQNLSASRPQDRQFILSSKKLLLSDSGFYLCAWSISYNEQFFGPGTRLTVL.

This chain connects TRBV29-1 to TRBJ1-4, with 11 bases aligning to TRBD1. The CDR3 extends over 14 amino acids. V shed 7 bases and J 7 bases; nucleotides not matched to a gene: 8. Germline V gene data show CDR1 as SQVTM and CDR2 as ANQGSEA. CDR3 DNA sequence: TGCAGCGCCCTGGAGGGACAGGGGGGTGAAAAACTGTTTTTT. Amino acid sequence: CSALEGQGGEKLFF.

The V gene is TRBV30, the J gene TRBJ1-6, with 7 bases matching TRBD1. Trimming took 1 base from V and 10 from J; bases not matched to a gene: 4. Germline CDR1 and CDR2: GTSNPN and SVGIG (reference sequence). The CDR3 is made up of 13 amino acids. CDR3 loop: CAWSERGHSPLHF. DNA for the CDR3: TGTGCCTGGAGTGAAAGGGGGCACTCACCCCTCCACTTT.

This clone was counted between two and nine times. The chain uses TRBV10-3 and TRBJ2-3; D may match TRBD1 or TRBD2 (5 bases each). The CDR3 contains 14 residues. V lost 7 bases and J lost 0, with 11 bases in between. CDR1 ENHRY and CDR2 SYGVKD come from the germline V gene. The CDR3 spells CAIKEGPSTDTQYF. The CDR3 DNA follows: TGTGCCATCAAAGAGGGGCCTAGCACAGATACGCAGTATTTT.

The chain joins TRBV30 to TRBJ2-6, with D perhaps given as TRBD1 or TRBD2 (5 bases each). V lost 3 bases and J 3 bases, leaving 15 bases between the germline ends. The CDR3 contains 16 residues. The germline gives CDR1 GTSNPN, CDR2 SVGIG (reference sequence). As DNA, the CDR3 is TGTGCCTGGAGCCCCAAACGGGGCAGTGGGGCCAACGTCCTGACTTTC. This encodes CAWSPKRGSGANVLTF.

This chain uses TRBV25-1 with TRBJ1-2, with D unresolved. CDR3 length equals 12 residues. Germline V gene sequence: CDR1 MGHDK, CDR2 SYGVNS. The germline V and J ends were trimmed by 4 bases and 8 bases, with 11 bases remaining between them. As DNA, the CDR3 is TGTGCCAGCAGTGCCGACCTAGGCGGCTACACCTTC. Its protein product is CASSADLGGYTF.

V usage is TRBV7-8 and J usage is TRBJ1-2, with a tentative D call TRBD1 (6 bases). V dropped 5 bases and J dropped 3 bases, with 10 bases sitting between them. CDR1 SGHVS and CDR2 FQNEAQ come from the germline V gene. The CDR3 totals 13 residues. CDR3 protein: CASSHRVDYGYTF. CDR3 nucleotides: TGTGCCAGCAGCCACAGGGTTGACTATGGCTACACCTTC.

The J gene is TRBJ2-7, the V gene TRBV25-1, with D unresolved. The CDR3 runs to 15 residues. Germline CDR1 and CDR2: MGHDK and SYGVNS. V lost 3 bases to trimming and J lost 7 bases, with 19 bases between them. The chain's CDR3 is CASSDSNRVLREQYF. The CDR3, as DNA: TGTGCCAGCAGTGACTCAAATCGGGTACTGCGAGAGCAGTACTTC.